The clone carrying this T cell receptor (beta chain) has more than one count but fewer than ten. This entry belongs to a study of blood T cells in healthy people across ages. Primers used in a second PCR of about 7 to 11 cycles were a sample-barcoded 5' primer and a J-beta primer mix. TCRdb reprocessed the 5' RACE reads with MiXCR, giving one entry per CDR3 protein. The sample yields 650,000 to 700,000 distinct CDR3 sequences, about 34% seen once. The receptor comes from a woman aged 80 or over in good health. Sequencing was performed on blood.

The CDR3 reads CASSFQGLTGELFF. CDR3 nucleotide sequence: TGTGCCAGCAGTTTCCAGGGGTTGACCGGGGAGCTGTTTTTT. The chain couples TRBV12-3 or TRBV12-4 to TRBJ2-2; the D gene is possibly TRBD1 (6 bases). The V and J ends lost 3 bases and 5 bases respectively, with 10 bases between them. This CDR3 region has 14 residues.